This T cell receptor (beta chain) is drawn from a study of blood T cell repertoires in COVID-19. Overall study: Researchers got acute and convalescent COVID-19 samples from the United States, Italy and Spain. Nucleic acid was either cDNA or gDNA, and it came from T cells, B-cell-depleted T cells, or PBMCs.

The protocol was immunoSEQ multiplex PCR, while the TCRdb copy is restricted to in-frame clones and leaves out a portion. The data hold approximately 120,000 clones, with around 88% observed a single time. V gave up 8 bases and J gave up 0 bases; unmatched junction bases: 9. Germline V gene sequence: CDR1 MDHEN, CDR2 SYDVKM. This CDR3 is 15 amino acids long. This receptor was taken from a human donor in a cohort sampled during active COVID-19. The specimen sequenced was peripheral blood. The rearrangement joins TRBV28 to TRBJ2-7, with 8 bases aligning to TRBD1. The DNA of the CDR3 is TGTGCCAGCGCTACCACAGGGGGTCACTCCTACGAGCAGTACTTC. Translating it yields CASATTGGHSYEQYF.